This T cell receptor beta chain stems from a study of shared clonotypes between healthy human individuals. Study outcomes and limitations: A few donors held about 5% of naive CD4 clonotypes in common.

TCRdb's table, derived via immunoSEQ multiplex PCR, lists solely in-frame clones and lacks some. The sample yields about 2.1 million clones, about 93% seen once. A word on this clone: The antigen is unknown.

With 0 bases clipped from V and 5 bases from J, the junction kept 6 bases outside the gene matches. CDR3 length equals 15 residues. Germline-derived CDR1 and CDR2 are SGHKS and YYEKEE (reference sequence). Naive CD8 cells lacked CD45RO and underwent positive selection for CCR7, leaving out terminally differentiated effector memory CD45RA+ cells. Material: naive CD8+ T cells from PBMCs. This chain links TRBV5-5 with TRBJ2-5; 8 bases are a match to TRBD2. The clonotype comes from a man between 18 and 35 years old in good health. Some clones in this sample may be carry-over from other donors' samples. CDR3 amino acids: CASSLGASGRETQYF. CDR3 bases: TGTGCCAGCAGCTTGGGGGCTAGCGGGCGGGAGACCCAGTACTTC.